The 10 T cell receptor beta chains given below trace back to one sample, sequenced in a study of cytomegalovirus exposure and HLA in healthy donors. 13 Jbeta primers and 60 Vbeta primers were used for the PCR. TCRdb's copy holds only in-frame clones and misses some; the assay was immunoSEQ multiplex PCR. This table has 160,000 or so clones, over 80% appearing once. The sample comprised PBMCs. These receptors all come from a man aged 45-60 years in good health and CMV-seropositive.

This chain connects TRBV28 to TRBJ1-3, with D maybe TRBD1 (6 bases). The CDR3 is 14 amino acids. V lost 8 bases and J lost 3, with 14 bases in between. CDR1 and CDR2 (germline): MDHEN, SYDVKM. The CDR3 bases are TGTGCCAGCGAAACAGGGCTAGGTGGAAACACCATATATTTT. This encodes CASETGLGGNTIYF. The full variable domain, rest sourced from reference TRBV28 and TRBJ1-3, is DVKVTQSSRYLVKRTGEKVFLECVQDMDHENMFWYRQDPGLGLRLIYFSYDVKMKEKGDIPEGYSVSREKKERFSLILESASTNQTSMYLCASETGLGGNTIYFGEGSWLTVV.

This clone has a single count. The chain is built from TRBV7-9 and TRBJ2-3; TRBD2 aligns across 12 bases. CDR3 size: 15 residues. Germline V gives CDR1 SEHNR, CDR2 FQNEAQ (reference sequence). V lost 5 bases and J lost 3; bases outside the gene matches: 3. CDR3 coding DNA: TGTGCCAGCAGCCAGCTAGCGGGAGGGACAGATACGCAGTATTTT. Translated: CASSQLAGGTDTQYF.

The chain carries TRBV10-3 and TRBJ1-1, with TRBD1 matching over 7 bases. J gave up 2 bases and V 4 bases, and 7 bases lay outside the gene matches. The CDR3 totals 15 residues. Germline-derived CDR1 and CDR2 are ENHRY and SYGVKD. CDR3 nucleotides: TGTGCCATCAGTGGCCCCGGACAGGCTAACACTGAAGCTTTCTTT. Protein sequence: CAISGPGQANTEAFF.

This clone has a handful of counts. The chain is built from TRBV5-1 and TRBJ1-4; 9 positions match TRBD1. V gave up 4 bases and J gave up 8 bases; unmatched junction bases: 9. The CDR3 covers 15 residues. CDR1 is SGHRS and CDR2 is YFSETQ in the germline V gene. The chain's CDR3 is CASSPGQGNGEKLFF. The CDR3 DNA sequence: TGCGCCAGCAGCCCCGGACAGGGGAACGGAGAAAAACTGTTTTTT.

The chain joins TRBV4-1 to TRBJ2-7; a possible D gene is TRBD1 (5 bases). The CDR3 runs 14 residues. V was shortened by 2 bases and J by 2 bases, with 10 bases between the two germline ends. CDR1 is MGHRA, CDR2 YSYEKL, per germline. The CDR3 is CASSQWQGPYEQYF. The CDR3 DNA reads TGCGCCAGCAGCCAATGGCAGGGTCCCTACGAGCAGTACTTC.

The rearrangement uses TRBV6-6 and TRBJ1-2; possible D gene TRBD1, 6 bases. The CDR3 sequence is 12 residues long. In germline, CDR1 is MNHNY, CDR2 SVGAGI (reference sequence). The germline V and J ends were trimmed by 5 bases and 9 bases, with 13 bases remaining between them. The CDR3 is CASSDSGDRYTF. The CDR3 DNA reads TGTGCCAGCAGTGATTCAGGGGATCGCTACACCTTC.

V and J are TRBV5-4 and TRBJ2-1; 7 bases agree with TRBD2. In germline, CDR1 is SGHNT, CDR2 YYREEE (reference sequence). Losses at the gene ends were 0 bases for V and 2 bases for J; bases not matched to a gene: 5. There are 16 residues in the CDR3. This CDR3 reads CASSLGGGGTYNEQFF. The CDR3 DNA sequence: TGTGCCAGCAGCTTGGGAGGCGGGGGAACCTACAATGAGCAGTTCTTC.

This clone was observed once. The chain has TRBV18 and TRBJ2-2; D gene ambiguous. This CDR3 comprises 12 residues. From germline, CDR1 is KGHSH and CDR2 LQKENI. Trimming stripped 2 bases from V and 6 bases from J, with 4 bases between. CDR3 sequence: CASSPGPGELFF. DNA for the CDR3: TGTGCCAGCTCACCAGGCCCCGGGGAGCTGTTTTTT.

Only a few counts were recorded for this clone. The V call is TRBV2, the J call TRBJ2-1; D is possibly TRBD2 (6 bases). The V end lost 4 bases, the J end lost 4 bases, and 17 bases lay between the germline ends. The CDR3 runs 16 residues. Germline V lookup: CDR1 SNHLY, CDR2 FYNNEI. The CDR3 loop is CASSAEGGITYNEQFF. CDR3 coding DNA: TGTGCCAGCAGTGCGGAGGGCGGGATCACTTACAATGAGCAGTTCTTC.

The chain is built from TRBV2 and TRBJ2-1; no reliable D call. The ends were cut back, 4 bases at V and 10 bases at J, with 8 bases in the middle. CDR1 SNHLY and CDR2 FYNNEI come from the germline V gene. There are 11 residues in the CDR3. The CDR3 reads CASSGLREQFF. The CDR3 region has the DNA TGTGCCAGCAGTGGTTTGAGGGAGCAGTTCTTC.